This T cell receptor beta chain was found in a study of blood T cell repertoires in COVID-19. Whole-study context: Italy, Spain and the United States were the sources of the convalescent and acute COVID-19 samples. PBMCs, B-cell-depleted T cells, or T cells were the source of the cDNA or gDNA that made up the material.

The V segment lost 2 bases and the J segment 4 bases; nucleotides outside the gene matches: 8. CDR1 GTSNPN and CDR2 SVGIG come from the germline V gene (reference sequence). There are 15 residues in the CDR3. Data came from immunoSEQ multiplex PCR; TCRdb stores just in-frame clones and leaves some out. This sample has around 240,000 clones, with approximately 80% found just once. The sequence was collected from a woman aged 45-65 years with acute or convalescent COVID-19. Sequencing was done on a sample of peripheral blood. The chain combines TRBV30 with TRBJ1-1; TRBD1 matches at 9 bases. The CDR3 loop reads CAWSPPGQGGTEAFF. In nucleotides, the CDR3 is TGTGCCTGGAGTCCCCCGGGACAGGGTGGCACTGAAGCTTTCTTT.